The 17 T cell receptor beta chains presented below share a single source sample, sequenced in a study of shared clonotypes between healthy human individuals. The method was immunoSEQ multiplex PCR; TCRdb's version includes in-frame clones alone and lacks a portion of them. This table has 450,000 to 650,000 clones, around 78% appearing once. The sequencing input was PBMCs. These TCRs come from a woman between 40 and 50 years old in good health. Some clones in this sample may be carry-over from other donors' samples.

The chain has TRBV18 and TRBJ1-1; D call uncertain. V lost 3 bases and J 3 bases, leaving 14 bases between the germline ends. The germline V gene encodes CDR1 KGHSH and CDR2 LQKENI. The CDR3 consists of 15 residues. CDR3 bases: TGTGCCAGCTCACCGTATGTTGGGGTTGACACTGAAGCTTTCTTT. Encoded protein: CASSPYVGVDTEAFF. The full variable domain, completed using reference TRBV18 and TRBJ1-1, is NAGVMQNPRHLVRRRGQEARLRCSPMKGHSHVYWYRQLPEEGLKFMVYLQKENIIDESGMPKERFSAEFPKEGPSILRIQQVVRGDSAAYFCASSPYVGVDTEAFFGQGTRLTVV.

This rearrangement joins TRBV4-1 to TRBJ2-3; possibly TRBD1 or TRBD2 for D (6 bases each). Between the trimmed V and J ends, which lost 4 bases and 2 bases, there was a span of 22 bases. Germline CDR1 is MGHRA and CDR2 is YSYEKL. The CDR3 is 18 amino acids. The CDR3 DNA follows: TGCGCCAGCAGCCCGATGGTCCTAGGGGGGCTAATCACAGATACGCAGTATTTT. Amino acids: CASSPMVLGGLITDTQYF.

The chain links TRBV6-5 to TRBJ2-5; D remains ambiguous. This CDR3 is 13 amino acids long. Germline lookup yields CDR1 MNHEY and CDR2 SVGAGI. V was clipped by 6 bases and J by 5 bases, with 13 bases between them. Here the CDR3 DNA reads TGTGCCAGCAGACCGAAGGTGCTGGAGACCCAGTACTTC. It encodes CASRPKVLETQYF.

The chain recombines TRBV11-2 with TRBJ2-3, with TRBD2 matching 11 bases. The germline V gene encodes CDR1 SGHAT and CDR2 FQNNGV. CDR3 size: 15 residues. Trimming at V came to 5 bases and at J to 4 bases, leaving 5 bases not matched to a gene. The CDR3 DNA reads as TGTGCCAGCAGCCCACTAGCGGGAGCCGCAGATACGCAGTATTTT. Translating it yields CASSPLAGAADTQYF.

The table lists this clone with a count of one. CDR3 sequence: CACSRGFETQYF. As DNA, the CDR3 is TGTGCCTGTTCCAGGGGCTTCGAGACCCAGTACTTC. V gene TRBV30 combines with J gene TRBJ2-5; a possible D gene is TRBD1 (6 bases). This CDR3 is 12 amino acids long. The V and J ends lost 6 bases and 5 bases respectively, with 13 bases between them. The germline gives CDR1 GTSNPN, CDR2 SVGIG (reference sequence).

This clone was observed a handful of times. This chain joins TRBV7-2 and TRBJ1-5; 8 positions match TRBD1. The J segment lost 4 bases and the V segment lost 6 bases, leaving 5 bases of the junction unmatched. This CDR3 contains 14 residues. From germline, CDR1 is SGHTA and CDR2 FQGNSA. CDR3 sequence (DNA): TGTGCCAGCAGTCGAGACAGGGGTAATCAGCCCCAGCATTTT. Translation gives CASSRDRGNQPQHF.

In this sample, this clone turned up a few times. This probably arose from a read error, given a far larger clone one base away. Other DNA sequences from this sample encode an identical CDR3 as well. The chain combines TRBV29-1 with TRBJ1-1; D is perhaps TRBD1 (5 bases). CDR3 size: 14 residues. Trimming stripped 6 bases from V and 3 bases from J, with 17 bases between. Germline V gene sequence: CDR1 SQVTM, CDR2 ANQGSEA. CDR3 in amino acids: CSVLGWGSDTEAFF. The CDR3 DNA follows: TGCAGCGTACTCGGGTGGGGGTCGGACACTGAAGCTTTCTTT. Full variable domain (outside the CDR3, taken from reference TRBV29-1 and TRBJ1-1): SAVISQKPSRDICQRGTSLTIQCQVDSQVTMMFWYRQQPGQSLTLIATANQGSEATYESGFVIDKFPISRPNLTFSTLTVSNMSPEDSSIYLCSVLGWGSDTEAFFGQGTRLTVV.

This clone appeared a few times. This chain uses TRBV7-2 with TRBJ2-5; D gene ambiguous. This CDR3 comprises 14 residues. Deletions cut 2 bases from V and 5 bases from J, with 12 bases between. Germline V CDR1 and CDR2: SGHTA, FQGNSA. The DNA for the CDR3 is TGTGCCAGCAGCTTATTCGTGGGAAGTGAGACCCAGTACTTC. Its protein product is CASSLFVGSETQYF.

The genes are TRBV7-2 and TRBJ2-5; D unclear. Trimming removed 2 bases at V and 2 bases at J, with 21 bases between. This CDR3 has 18 amino acids. Germline values: CDR1 SGHTA, CDR2 FQGNSA. The CDR3 protein is CASSLLWAAGPLQETQYF. The CDR3 bases are TGTGCCAGCAGCTTACTCTGGGCGGCAGGACCCCTACAAGAGACCCAGTACTTC.

This sequence joins TRBV6-6 and TRBJ1-2; no definite D call. Deletions cut 5 bases from V and 0 bases from J, with 16 bases between. CDR1 is MNHNY, CDR2 SVGAGI, per germline (reference sequence). The length of the CDR3 is 16 residues. CDR3 amino acids: CASSSGRIPTNYGYTF. CDR3 DNA: TGTGCCAGCAGTAGCGGACGGATACCAACTAACTATGGCTACACCTTC.

Only a few counts were recorded for this clone. For the CDR3, the DNA is TGTGCCACCTCACGTGGCGGCCGCGGGGCCCACACCTTC. Translation: CATSRGGRGAHTF. The gene calls are TRBV28 and TRBJ1-2; D possibly corresponds to TRBD1 (5 bases). Germline CDR1 is MDHEN and CDR2 is SYDVKM. The CDR3 consists of 13 residues. Trimming took 10 bases from V and 12 from J, leaving 24 bases between them.

The count of this clone is one. This chain uses TRBV6-6 with TRBJ2-1; 9 nucleotides line up with TRBD2. The CDR3 runs 13 residues. V trimming: 7 bases; J trimming: 8 bases; junction bases outside the gene matches: 6. The germline gives CDR1 MNHNY, CDR2 SVGAGI (reference sequence). The CDR3 DNA reads TGTGCCAGCAAGCGGGAGGTTATCTATGAGCAGTTCTTC. As protein: CASKREVIYEQFF.

The chain has TRBV7-8 and TRBJ2-3; the match to TRBD1 covers 9 bases. The CDR3 consists of 16 residues. Germline CDR1 and CDR2: SGHVS and FQNEAQ. J was trimmed by 7 bases and V by 5 bases; bases with no gene match: 13. CDR3 sequence: CASSPRRDRGLHTQYF. As DNA, the CDR3 is TGTGCCAGCAGCCCTAGACGAGACAGGGGGTTACATACGCAGTATTTT.

This clone has a single count. The chain combines TRBV5-1 with TRBJ2-7, with D possibly called TRBD1 or TRBD2 (5 bases each). Germline CDR1 SGHRS, CDR2 YFSETQ. The length of the CDR3 is 14 residues. The V gene lost 2 bases and the J gene lost 0 bases, with 9 bases spanning the gap. The CDR3: CASSFREFSYEQYF. The CDR3 region has the DNA TGCGCCAGCAGCTTCAGGGAGTTCTCCTACGAGCAGTACTTC.

This clone came up a few times. The V and J genes are TRBV28 and TRBJ1-2, with D perhaps TRBD1 (5 bases). V shed 5 bases and J shed 0 bases, with 16 bases lying between them. This CDR3 comprises 16 residues. Germline-derived CDR1 and CDR2 are MDHEN and SYDVKM. The CDR3, as DNA: TGTGCCAGCAGTCTTCGGCAGGGAGCATCTAACTATGGCTACACCTTC. Encoded protein: CASSLRQGASNYGYTF.

The chain uses TRBV7-3 and TRBJ2-7, with D tentatively TRBD1 (6 bases). CDR1 is SGHTA and CDR2 is FQGTGA in the germline V gene. The length of the CDR3 is 16 residues. V lost 5 bases, J lost 3 bases, and 20 bases lay in between. CDR3 protein: CASSPLLRDTNYEQYF. In DNA, the CDR3 is TGTGCCAGCAGCCCCTTGCTCCGGGACACAAACTACGAGCAGTACTTC. Full variable domain (missing parts from reference TRBV7-3 and TRBJ2-7): GAGVSQTPSNKVTEKGKYVELRCDPISGHTALYWYRQSLGQGPEFLIYFQGTGAADDSGLPNDRFFAVRPEGSVSTLKIQRTERGDSAVYLCASSPLLRDTNYEQYFGPGTRLTVT.

To note about this clone: Other DNA sequences from this sample encode an identical CDR3 as well. The genes are TRBV7-9 and TRBJ2-5; no definite D call. The CDR3 spans 13 residues. V was shortened by 3 bases and J by 5 bases, with 10 bases between the two germline ends. Germline CDR1 SEHNR, CDR2 FQNEAQ (reference sequence). The CDR3 DNA reads as TGTGCCAGCAGCTTCTCGAGTGGCGAGACCCAGTACTTC. This sequence encodes CASSFSSGETQYF.